This is a list of T cell receptor beta chains from one sample in a study of CXCR3-negative and CXCR3-positive naive CD8 T cells. No DNA is given; TCRdb re-called the 5' RACE reads and lists each CDR3 protein once. The listing records approximately 6,200 distinct CDR3 sequences. Sequenced: naive CXCR3- CD8+ T cells from blood. The receptors were sampled from a human donor in good health. Some clones in this sample may be carry-over from other donors' samples. Each CDR3 is given with its conserved first and last residue. Only part of the rows carry a size: once, few, many, or a class if the clone is expanded.

TRBJ2-5 NA TRBV29-1 CSVEFTAEGETQYF
TRBJ2-7 NA TRBV6-2/TRBV6-3 CASGWANAYEQYF
TRBJ2-1 NA TRBV29-1 CSVEWGARYNEQFF
TRBJ2-7 medium-sized TRBV20-1 CSARGGGSSSYEQYF
TRBJ2-5 medium-sized TRBV29-1 CSVEEPSGSSQETQYF
TRBJ2-5 NA TRBV4-1 CASSFSSGQETQYF
TRBJ2-2 medium-sized TRBV29-1 CSVEGGSNTGELFF
TRBJ2-7 NA TRBV11-2 CASSLAIAYEQYF
TRBJ2-5 medium-sized TRBV6-5 CASSSDQETQYF
TRBJ2-7 NA TRBV23-1 CASPRWEVHEQYF
TRBJ1-1 medium-sized TRBV3-1 CASTFPGGGVTEAFF
TRBJ1-1 NA TRBV6-5 CASSSLQGWETEAFF
TRBJ2-1 medium-sized TRBV7-9 CASSLGPLGEQFF
TRBJ2-3 NA TRBV12-5 CASGHGAAPSTDTQYF
TRBJ2-4 NA TRBV14 CASSQYGDIQYF
TRBJ2-7 medium-sized TRBV20-1 CSARDFVAVKTYEQYF
TRBJ1-1 NA TRBV29-1 CSVVWGPEAFF
TRBJ2-5 NA TRBV23-1 CASSHHGPLGETQYF
TRBJ1-1 medium-sized TRBV15 CATSDRQGNTEAFF
TRBJ2-3 NA TRBV7-9 CASSSDREPDTQYF
TRBJ2-1 medium-sized TRBV5-6 CASSLVLNEQFF
TRBJ2-7 medium-sized TRBV20-1 CSATPPTGYEQYF
TRBJ2-7 NA TRBV5-1 CASSKGQGAHEQYF
TRBJ2-7 NA TRBV12-3/TRBV12-4 CASSRVETYEQYF
TRBJ2-7 medium-sized TRBV7-9 CASSSSSGKTYEQYF
TRBJ2-1 NA TRBV29-1 CSVEGPGVYNEQFF
TRBJ2-1 NA TRBV2 CASSAASGSNEQFF
TRBJ2-5 NA TRBV29-1 CSVAEQETQYF
TRBJ2-3 medium-sized TRBV29-1 CSADEGLTDTQYF